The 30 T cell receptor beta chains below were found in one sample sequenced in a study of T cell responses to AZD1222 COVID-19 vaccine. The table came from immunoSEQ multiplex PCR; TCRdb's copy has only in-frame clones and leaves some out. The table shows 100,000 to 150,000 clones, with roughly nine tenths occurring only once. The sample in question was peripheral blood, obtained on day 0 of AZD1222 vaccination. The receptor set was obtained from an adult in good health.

CDR3 sequence: CASRLGLAGTYEQYF. The CDR3 DNA sequence: TGTGCCAGCAGATTGGGGCTAGCGGGCACTTACGAGCAGTACTTC. V is TRBV13 and J is TRBJ2-7; the match to TRBD2 covers 8 bases. This CDR3 has 15 residues. The V gene end was trimmed by 6 bases and the J gene end by 4 bases; junction bases not matched to a gene: 11. The germline gives CDR1 PRHDT, CDR2 FYEKMQ (reference sequence).

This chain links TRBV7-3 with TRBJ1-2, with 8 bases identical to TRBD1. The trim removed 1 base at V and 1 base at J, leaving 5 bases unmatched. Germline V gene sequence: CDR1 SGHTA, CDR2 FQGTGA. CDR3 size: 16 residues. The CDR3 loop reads CASSLKGQDDNYGYTF. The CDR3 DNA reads TGTGCCAGCAGCTTAAAGGGACAGGATGATAACTATGGCTACACCTTC.

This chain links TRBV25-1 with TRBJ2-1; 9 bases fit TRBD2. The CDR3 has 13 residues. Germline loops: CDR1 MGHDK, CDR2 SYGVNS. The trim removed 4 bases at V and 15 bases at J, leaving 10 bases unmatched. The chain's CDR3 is CASSAWREGPGFF. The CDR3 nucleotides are TGTGCCAGCAGTGCTTGGCGGGAGGGGCCCGGGTTCTTC.

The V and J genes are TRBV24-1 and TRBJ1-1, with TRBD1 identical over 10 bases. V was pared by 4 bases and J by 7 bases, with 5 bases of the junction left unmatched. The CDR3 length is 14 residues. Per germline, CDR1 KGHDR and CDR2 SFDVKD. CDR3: CATSEGQGTSEAFF. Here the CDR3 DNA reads TGTGCCACCAGTGAGGGACAGGGGACCAGTGAAGCTTTCTTT.

The CDR3 spells CASSSRLVVYEQYF. The CDR3 DNA sequence: TGTGCCAGCAGCTCACGACTAGTGGTCTACGAGCAGTACTTC. This chain joins TRBV5-6 and TRBJ2-7; D is possibly TRBD2 (6 bases). Between the trimmed V and J ends, which lost 3 bases and 3 bases, there was a span of 13 bases. The germline V gene encodes CDR1 SGHDT and CDR2 YYEEEE. The CDR3 is 14 residues long.

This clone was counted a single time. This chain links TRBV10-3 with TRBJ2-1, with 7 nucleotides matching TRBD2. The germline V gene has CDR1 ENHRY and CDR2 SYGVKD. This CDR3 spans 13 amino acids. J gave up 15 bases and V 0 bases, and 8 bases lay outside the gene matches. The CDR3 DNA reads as TGTGCCATCAGTGAGTCGCCGGGAGGTAGGGGGTTCTTC. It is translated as CAISESPGGRGFF.

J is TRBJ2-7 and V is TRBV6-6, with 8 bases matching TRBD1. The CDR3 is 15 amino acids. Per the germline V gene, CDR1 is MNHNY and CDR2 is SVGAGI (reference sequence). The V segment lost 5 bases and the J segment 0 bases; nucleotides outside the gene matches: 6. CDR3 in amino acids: CASSMGQVSSYEQYF. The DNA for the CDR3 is TGTGCCAGCAGTATGGGACAGGTTTCCTCCTACGAGCAGTACTTC.

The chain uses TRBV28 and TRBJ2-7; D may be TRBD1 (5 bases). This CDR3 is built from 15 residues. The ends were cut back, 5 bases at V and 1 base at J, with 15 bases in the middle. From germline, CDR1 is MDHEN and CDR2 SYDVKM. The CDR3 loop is CASSPIYRSSYEQYF. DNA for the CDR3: TGTGCCAGCAGTCCGATATACAGGAGTTCCTACGAGCAGTACTTC.

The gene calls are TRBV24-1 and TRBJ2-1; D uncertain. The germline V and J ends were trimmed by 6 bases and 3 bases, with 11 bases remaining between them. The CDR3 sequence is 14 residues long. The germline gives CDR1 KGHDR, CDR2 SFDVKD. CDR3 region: CATSPRLGYNEQFF. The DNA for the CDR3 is TGTGCCACCAGTCCCCGCCTTGGCTACAATGAGCAGTTCTTC.

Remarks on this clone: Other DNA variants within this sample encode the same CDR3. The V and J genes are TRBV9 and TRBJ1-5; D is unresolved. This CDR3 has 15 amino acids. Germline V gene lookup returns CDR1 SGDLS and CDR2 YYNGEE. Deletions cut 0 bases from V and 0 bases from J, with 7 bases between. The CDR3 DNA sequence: TGTGCCAGCAGCGTAGGAGGAAATAGCAATCAGCCCCAGCATTTT. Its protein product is CASSVGGNSNQPQHF.

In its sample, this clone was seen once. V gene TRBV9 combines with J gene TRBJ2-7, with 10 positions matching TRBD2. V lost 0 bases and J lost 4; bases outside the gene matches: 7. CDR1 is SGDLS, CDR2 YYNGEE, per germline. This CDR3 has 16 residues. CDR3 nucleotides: TGTGCCAGCAGCGTAGCTCTAGCGGGAGTGTTTTACGAGCAGTACTTC. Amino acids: CASSVALAGVFYEQYF.

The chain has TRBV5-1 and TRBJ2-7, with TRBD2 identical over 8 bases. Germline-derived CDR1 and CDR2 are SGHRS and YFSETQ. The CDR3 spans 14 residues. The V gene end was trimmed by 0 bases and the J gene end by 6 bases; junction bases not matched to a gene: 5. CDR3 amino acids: CASSLDGRAFEQYF. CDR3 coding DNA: TGCGCCAGCAGCTTGGACGGGAGGGCCTTCGAGCAGTACTTC.

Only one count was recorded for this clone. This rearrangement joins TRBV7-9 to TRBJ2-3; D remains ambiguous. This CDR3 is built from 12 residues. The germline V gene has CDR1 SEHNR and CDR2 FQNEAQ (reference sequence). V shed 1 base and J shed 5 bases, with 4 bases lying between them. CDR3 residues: CASSLDLDTQYF. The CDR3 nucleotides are TGTGCCAGCAGCTTAGATTTAGATACGCAGTATTTT.

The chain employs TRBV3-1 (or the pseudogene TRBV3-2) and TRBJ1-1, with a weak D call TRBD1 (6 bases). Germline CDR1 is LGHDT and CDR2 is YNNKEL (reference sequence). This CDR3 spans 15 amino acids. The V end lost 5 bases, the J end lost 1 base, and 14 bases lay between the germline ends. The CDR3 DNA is TGTGCCAGCAGCTCACCGGCAGGGGCGAACACTGAAGCTTTCTTT. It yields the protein CASSSPAGANTEAFF.

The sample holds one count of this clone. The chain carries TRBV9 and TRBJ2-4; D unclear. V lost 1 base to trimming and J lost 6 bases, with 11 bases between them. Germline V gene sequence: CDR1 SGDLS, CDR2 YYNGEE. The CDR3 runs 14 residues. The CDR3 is CASSVRLAGNIQYF. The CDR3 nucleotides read TGTGCCAGCAGCGTAAGGTTAGCCGGAAACATTCAGTACTTC.

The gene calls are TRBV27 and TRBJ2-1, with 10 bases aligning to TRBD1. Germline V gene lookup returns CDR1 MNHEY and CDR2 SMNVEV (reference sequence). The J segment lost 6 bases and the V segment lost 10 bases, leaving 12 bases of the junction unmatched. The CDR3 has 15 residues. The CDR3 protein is CATQVGTGAVNEQFF. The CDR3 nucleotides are TGTGCCACCCAAGTTGGGACAGGGGCAGTCAATGAGCAGTTCTTC.

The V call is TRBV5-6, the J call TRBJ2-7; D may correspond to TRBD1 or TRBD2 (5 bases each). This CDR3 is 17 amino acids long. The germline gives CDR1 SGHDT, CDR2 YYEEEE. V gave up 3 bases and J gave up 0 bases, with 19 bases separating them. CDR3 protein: CASSSYRGTPSSYEQYF. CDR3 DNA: TGTGCCAGCAGCTCATATCGAGGGACGCCAAGCTCCTACGAGCAGTACTTC.

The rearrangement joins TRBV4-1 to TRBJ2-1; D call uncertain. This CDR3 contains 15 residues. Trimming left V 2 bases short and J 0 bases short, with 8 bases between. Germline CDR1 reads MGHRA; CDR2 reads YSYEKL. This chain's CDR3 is CASSQTYSSYNEQFF. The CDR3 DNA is TGCGCCAGCAGCCAAACTTATAGCTCCTACAATGAGCAGTTCTTC.

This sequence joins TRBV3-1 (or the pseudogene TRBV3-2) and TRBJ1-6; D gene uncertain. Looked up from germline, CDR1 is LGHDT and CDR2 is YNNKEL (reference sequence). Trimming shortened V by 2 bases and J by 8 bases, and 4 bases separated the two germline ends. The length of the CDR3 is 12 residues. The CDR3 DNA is TGTGCCAGCAGCCAAATAGATTCACCCCTCCACTTT. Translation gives CASSQIDSPLHF.

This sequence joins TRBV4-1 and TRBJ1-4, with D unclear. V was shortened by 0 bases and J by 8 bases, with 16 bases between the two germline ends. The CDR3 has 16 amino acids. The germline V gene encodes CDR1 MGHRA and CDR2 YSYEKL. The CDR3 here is CASSQEGPAESEKLFF. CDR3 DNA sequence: TGCGCCAGCAGCCAAGAAGGCCCGGCGGAGAGCGAAAAACTGTTTTTT.

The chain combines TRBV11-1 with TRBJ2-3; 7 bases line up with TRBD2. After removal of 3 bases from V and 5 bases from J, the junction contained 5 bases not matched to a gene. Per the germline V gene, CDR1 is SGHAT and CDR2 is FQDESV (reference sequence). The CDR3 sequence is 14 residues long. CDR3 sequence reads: CASSLSTGGDTQYF. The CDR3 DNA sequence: TGTGCCAGCAGCTTGAGCACGGGAGGAGATACGCAGTATTTT.

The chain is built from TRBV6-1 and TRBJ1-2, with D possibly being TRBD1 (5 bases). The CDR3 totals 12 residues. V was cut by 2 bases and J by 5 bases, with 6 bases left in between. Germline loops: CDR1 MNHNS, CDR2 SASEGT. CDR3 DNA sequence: TGTGCCAGCAGTGAATCAGGGTATGGCTACACCTTC. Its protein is CASSESGYGYTF.

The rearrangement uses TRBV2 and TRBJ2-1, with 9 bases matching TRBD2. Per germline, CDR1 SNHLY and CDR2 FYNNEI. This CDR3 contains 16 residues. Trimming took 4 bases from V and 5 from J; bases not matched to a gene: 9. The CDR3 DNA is TGTGCCAGCAGTGTGGGGAAGGGACTAGCCCACAATGAGCAGTTCTTC. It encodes CASSVGKGLAHNEQFF.

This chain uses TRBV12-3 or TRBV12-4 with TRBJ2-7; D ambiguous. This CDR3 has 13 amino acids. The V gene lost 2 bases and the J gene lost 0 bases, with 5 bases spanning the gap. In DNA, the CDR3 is TGTGCCAGCAGTTTAATCTCCTCCTACGAGCAGTACTTC. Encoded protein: CASSLISSYEQYF.

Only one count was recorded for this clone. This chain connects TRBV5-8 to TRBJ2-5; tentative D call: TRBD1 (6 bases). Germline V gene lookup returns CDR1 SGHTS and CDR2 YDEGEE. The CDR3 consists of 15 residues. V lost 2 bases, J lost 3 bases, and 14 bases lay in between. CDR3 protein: CASSFSLTGEETQYF. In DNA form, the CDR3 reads TGTGCCAGCAGCTTCTCTTTGACAGGCGAAGAGACCCAGTACTTC.

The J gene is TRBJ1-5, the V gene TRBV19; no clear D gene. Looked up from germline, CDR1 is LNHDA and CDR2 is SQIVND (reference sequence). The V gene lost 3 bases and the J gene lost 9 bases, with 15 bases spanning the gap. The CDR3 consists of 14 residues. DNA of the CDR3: TGTGCCAGTAGTATCCCCCTCGTAGGACGGCCCCAGCATTTT. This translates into CASSIPLVGRPQHF.

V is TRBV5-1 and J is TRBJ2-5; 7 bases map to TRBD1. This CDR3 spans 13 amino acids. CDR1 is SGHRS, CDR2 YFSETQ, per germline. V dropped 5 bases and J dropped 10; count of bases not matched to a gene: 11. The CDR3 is CASRPTGVRGQYF. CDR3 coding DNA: TGCGCCAGCAGACCCACAGGGGTCCGGGGCCAGTACTTC.

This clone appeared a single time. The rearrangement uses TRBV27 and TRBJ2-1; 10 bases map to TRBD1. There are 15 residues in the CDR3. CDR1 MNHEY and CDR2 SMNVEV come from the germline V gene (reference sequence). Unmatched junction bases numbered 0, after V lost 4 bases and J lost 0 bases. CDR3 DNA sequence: TGTGCCAGCAGTTGGGACAGGGGCTCCTACAATGAGCAGTTCTTC. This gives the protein CASSWDRGSYNEQFF.

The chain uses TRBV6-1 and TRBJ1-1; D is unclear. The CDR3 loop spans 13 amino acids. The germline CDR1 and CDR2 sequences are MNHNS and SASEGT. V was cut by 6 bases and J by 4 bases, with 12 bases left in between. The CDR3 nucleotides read TGTGCCAGCAGCCCCGAGTTCTTCACTGAAGCTTTCTTT. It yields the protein CASSPEFFTEAFF.

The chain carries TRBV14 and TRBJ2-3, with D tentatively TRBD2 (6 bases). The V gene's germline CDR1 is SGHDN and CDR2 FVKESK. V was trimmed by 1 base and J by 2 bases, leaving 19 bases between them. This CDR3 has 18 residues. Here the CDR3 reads CASSQAGERPSNTDTQYF. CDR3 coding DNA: TGTGCCAGCAGCCAAGCGGGGGAGCGCCCTTCCAACACAGATACGCAGTATTTT.